A single count supports the clone carrying this TCR beta chain. The target antigen is unknown. Libraries were prepared by immunoSEQ multiplex PCR; TCRdb keeps only in-frame clonotypes and omits some of them. This sample has 85,000 to 100,000 clones; approximately 85% occur once, and the top ten carry about 3.8%. The CDR3 has 14 residues. J gave up 4 bases and V 6 bases, and 7 bases lay outside the gene matches. Germline CDR1 MNHEY, CDR2 SVGAGI. The investigators sampled blood at baseline, at cycle 4 day 1, and at cycle 7 day 1. The data belong to a study of OX40 agonist ivuxolimab in advanced cancers. Study at large: Two patients with cutaneous melanoma and one with hepatocellular carcinoma, three in total, showed partial responses.

Overall study findings and caveats: Certain nonresponding patients likewise had low normalized T-cell clonal expansion. CD4+ and CD8+ T cells in blood underwent clonal expansion by week 6 at 0.1 to 3.0 mg/kg.

The sequence came from an adult with an advanced solid tumor such as melanoma, head and neck, liver or kidney cancer. This specimen was CD4+ or CD8+ T cells sorted from blood, taken in a trial of the OX40 agonist ivuxolimab. This chain links TRBV6-5 with TRBJ2-7, with 9 bases lining up with TRBD2. The CDR3 protein is CASSRLAAGYEQYF. CDR3 nucleotides: TGTGCCAGCAGCCGACTAGCGGCTGGTTACGAGCAGTACTTC.